The sequence of this T cell receptor (beta chain) was determined in a study of blood T cells in healthy people across ages. Next came a second PCR, run for roughly 6 to 11 cycles, which used a sample-barcoded 5' primer along with a J-beta primer mix. Each CDR3 protein is one row after TCRdb ran MiXCR on the 5' RACE reads. The sample records about 1.5 million distinct CDR3 sequences, roughly 43% being singletons. Study-wide results and limits: Higher naive T cell percentage went strongly together with higher TCR beta diversity.

Worth noting for this clonotype: Its antigen is unidentified.

V was pared by 3 bases and J by 4 bases, with 3 bases of the junction left unmatched. The CDR3 loop spans 14 amino acids. The chain joins TRBV12-3 or TRBV12-4 to TRBJ1-2, with 9 bases identical to TRBD1. The source of this sequence is a young woman in good health. Sequencing input: blood. Here the CDR3 DNA reads TGTGCCAGCAGTTTCTCGGGACAGGGCTATGGCTACACCTTC. This sequence encodes CASSFSGQGYGYTF.